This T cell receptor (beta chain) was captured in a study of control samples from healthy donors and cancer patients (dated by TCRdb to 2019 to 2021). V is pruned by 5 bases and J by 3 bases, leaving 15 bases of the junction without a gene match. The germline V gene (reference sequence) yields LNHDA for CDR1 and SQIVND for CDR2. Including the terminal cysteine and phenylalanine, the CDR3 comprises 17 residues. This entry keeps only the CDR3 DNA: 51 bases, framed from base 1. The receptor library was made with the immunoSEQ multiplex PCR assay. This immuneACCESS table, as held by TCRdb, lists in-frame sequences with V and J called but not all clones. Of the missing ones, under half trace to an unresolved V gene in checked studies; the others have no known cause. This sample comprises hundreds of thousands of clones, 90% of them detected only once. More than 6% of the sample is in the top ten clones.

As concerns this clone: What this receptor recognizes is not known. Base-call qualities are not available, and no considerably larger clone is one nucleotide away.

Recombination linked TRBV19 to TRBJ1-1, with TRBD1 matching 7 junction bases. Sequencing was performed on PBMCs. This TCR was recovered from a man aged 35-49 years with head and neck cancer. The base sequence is TGTGCCAGTAGTCCGAGGACAGGCGAACCCGGGTACACTGAAGCTTTCTTT. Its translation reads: CASSPRTGEPGYTEAFF.